This is a list of T cell receptor beta chains from one sample in a study of Ad26.COV2.S vaccination and SARS-CoV-2 variants. Assay: immunoSEQ multiplex PCR; the TCRdb copy retains only in-frame clones and omits some. The sample yields roughly 300,000 clones, roughly 89% seen once. Sequencing used peripheral blood, obtained in a trial of Ad26.COV2.S vaccine versus placebo. These receptors all come from a person between 18 and 59 years old who received the Ad26.COV2.S COVID-19 vaccine or a placebo. CDR3s include the opening cysteine and the closing phenylalanine or tryptophan. The order of the fields is V gene, clone size, D gene, J gene, CDR3 length, CDR3 protein, CDR3 DNA. The D gene is left open where the match is weak. Rows give clone size only sometimes, using once, few, many, or a class for an expanded clone.

TRBV7-8	-	-	TRBJ2-7	14	CASSLGTSDYEQYF	TGTGCCAGCAGCCTAGGGACTTCTGACTACGAGCAGTACTTC
TRBV28	-	-	TRBJ1-4	16	CASSGGRTVGNEKLFF	TGTGCCAGCAGTGGGGGAAGGACGGTGGGTAATGAAAAACTGTTTTTT
TRBV7-9	-	-	TRBJ1-3	11	CASSRGDTIYF	TGTGCCAGCAGCCGTGGGGACACCATATATTTT
TRBV6-6	-	-	TRBJ1-6	14	CASSYAGWESPLHF	TGTGCCAGCAGTTACGCAGGGTGGGAATCACCCCTCCACTTT
TRBV28	-	TRBD1	TRBJ1-5	15	CASMTGGVSNQPQHF	TGTGCCAGCATGACAGGGGGAGTTAGCAATCAGCCCCAGCATTTT
TRBV2	-	TRBD1	TRBJ2-7	14	CASRPGQSSYEQYF	TGTGCCAGCAGGCCGGGACAGAGCTCCTACGAGCAGTACTTC
TRBV7-9	-	-	TRBJ2-7	14	CASSLEAREYEQYF	TGTGCCAGCAGCTTAGAGGCCAGGGAGTACGAGCAGTACTTC
TRBV5-1	-	-	TRBJ1-2	14	CASRRDGPNYGYTF	TGCGCCAGCAGAAGGGACGGACCTAACTATGGCTACACCTTC
TRBV19	-	-	TRBJ2-2	17	CASSTPRRGPNTGELFF	TGTGCCAGTAGTACGCCCCGCCGGGGACCGAACACCGGGGAGCTGTTTTTT
TRBV4-1	-	-	TRBJ2-1	16	CASSLRGQGSYNEQFF	TGCGCCAGCAGCCTCAGAGGGCAGGGCTCCTACAATGAGCAGTTCTTC
TRBV20-1	-	-	TRBJ1-5	14	CSASRAGRGQPQHF	TGCAGTGCTAGTCGGGCCGGGAGGGGTCAGCCCCAGCATTTT
TRBV29-1	-	-	TRBJ2-1	14	CSVEASDRFNEQFF	TGCAGCGTTGAAGCAAGCGACAGGTTCAATGAGCAGTTCTTC
TRBV12-3/TRBV12-4	few	-	TRBJ2-7	13	CASSPGGLYEQYF	TGTGCCAGCAGTCCTGGGGGTCTATACGAGCAGTACTTC
TRBV27	once	-	TRBJ1-2	19	CASSLWGRGVRNLNYGYTF	TGTGCCAGCAGCCTGTGGGGTCGGGGGGTCCGAAATCTTAACTATGGCTACACCTTC
TRBV6-5	-	TRBD1	TRBJ2-1	12	CASRFETGRQFF	TGTGCCAGCAGGTTCGAGACAGGGAGGCAGTTCTTC
TRBV6-5	-	-	TRBJ1-1	15	CASSDGGFYGTEAFF	TGTGCCAGCAGCGACGGGGGGTTTTATGGCACTGAAGCTTTCTTT
TRBV6-6	-	-	TRBJ1-1	13	CASTREGDTEAFF	TGTGCCAGCACCCGTGAAGGGGACACTGAAGCTTTCTTT
TRBV15	-	TRBD1	TRBJ2-5	17	CATSRGSPGQGGETQYF	TGTGCCACCAGCAGAGGGAGTCCGGGACAGGGGGGAGAGACCCAGTACTTC